What follows describes a single T cell receptor (beta chain). Its antigen is undetermined. The data originate from a study of chemoradiotherapy in HPV16-positive cancers. Germline V lookup: CDR1 SGHTA, CDR2 FQGNSA. V was clipped by 1 base and J by 1 base, with 7 bases between them. The CDR3 contains 14 residues. Study-wide results and limits: Non-HPV-specific T cells did not expand in tumors during treatment, whereas candidate HPV-specific clones and E7-related motifs did.

The assay was immunoSEQ multiplex PCR, and TCRdb's table has in-frame clones only and misses some. Found here are fewer than 6,500 clones, around 83% of them singletons; the top ten hold approximately 2.4%. J is TRBJ1-1 and V is TRBV7-2, with D unclear. Sequenced here: tumor tissue, sampled from a patient who underwent chemoradiotherapy. The receptor's source is a human donor with HPV-associated anogenital cancer. CDR3 nucleotide sequence: TGTGCCAGCAGCTTAGGCTGGGGGAACACTGAAGCTTTCTTT. Its protein is CASSLGWGNTEAFF.